This is a list of T cell receptor beta chains from one sample in a study of cytomegalovirus exposure and HLA in healthy donors. Data came from immunoSEQ multiplex PCR; TCRdb stores just in-frame clones and leaves some out. The repertoire holds some 120,000 clones, with more than 65% as singletons. The specimen sequenced was PBMCs. The source is a man aged 18 to 29 in good health and CMV-seropositive. Both conserved end residues are part of each CDR3. The D gene is left open where the match is weak.

V,J,D,CDR3
TRBV2,TRBJ1-2,NA,CASTYEANNYGYTF
TRBV29-1,TRBJ2-1,NA,CSVVARNNEQFF
TRBV10-3,TRBJ2-5,NA,CAIQGVGETQYF
TRBV9,TRBJ2-3,NA,CASSVDGLSTDTQYF
TRBV6-4,TRBJ2-7,TRBD2,CASSLSGLTYEQYF
TRBV6-5,TRBJ1-1,TRBD1,CASSYREGATEAFF
TRBV11-3,TRBJ1-5,NA,CASRDGGTQPQHF
TRBV11-2,TRBJ1-1,NA,CASSLQGGVGAEAFF
TRBV7-3,TRBJ2-2,TRBD2,CASSFLAGGSSGELFF
TRBV6-4,TRBJ2-3,TRBD2,CASSDTSGTDTQYF
TRBV30,TRBJ1-1,NA,CAGGRPEAFF
TRBV29-1,TRBJ2-3,TRBD2,CSVEEDWRELTDTQYF
TRBV5-1,TRBJ1-1,TRBD1,CASSRGQGDRNEAFF
TRBV10-3,TRBJ1-1,NA,CAISEYEGRGGEAFF
TRBV7-9,TRBJ2-1,NA,CASSPKSGDGEQFF
TRBV6-5,TRBJ2-2,NA,CASSPGDGELFF
TRBV5-3,TRBJ2-1,TRBD2,CAGVGGLAGVRDEQFF
TRBV2,TRBJ1-1,NA,CASRIEGGSTEAFF
TRBV27,TRBJ2-5,NA,CASHRAGVRGETQYF
TRBV28,TRBJ2-7,TRBD2,CASSLTVRDYAGEQYF
TRBV28,TRBJ1-1,NA,CASSLLGQPNTEAFF
TRBV30,TRBJ2-3,NA,CAWAPETTPSTDTQYF
TRBV7-8,TRBJ1-4,NA,CASSLHGSRGTYEKLFF
TRBV5-1,TRBJ2-5,NA,CASSLRSGGTGKETQYF
TRBV7-7,TRBJ2-3,NA,CASSLLVGGDPTDTQYF
TRBV19,TRBJ2-5,NA,CASSIFGTKYQETQYF
TRBV10-3,TRBJ1-2,NA,CAISEYRENYGYTF
TRBV9,TRBJ2-7,TRBD2,CASSVASGSFFEQYF
TRBV18,TRBJ2-1,TRBD2,CASSPRPSGQGEFF
TRBV29-1,TRBJ2-7,NA,CSSWSGSPNDEQYF
TRBV27,TRBJ2-1,TRBD2,CASSDWSSGISSYNEQFF
TRBV4-1,TRBJ1-2,NA,CASSQVQGRSNYGYTF
TRBV19,TRBJ2-3,NA,CASRGGTDTQYF
TRBV6-9,TRBJ1-2,TRBD1,CASSYVQGSSLGYGYTF
TRBV19,TRBJ1-3,TRBD1,CASSASGGSSGNTIYF